The 13 T cell receptor beta chains presented below share a single source sample, sequenced in a study of regulatory T cells in long-lasting Graves disease. CDR3 regions were amplified by Arm-PCR using iRepertoire HTBI primers to build TCR beta libraries. MiXCR, applied by TCRdb to the multiplex PCR reads, yields one record per CDR3 protein. The table has about 520,000 distinct CDR3 sequences, approximately 12% seen once. The time point was: newly diagnosed GD, antithyroid drugs for less than 3 months. Researchers made the TCR library from RNA that was extracted from PBMCs. In addition, the sample was reused for a study of T cells in Graves' hyperthyroidism and ophthalmopathy.

Sequencing was performed on peripheral blood mononuclear cells (PBMCs), taken at new diagnosis, from a patient treated with antithyroid drugs. These receptors came from a woman in her 30s with Graves disease.

This clonotype showed up many times. This sequence joins TRBV28 and TRBJ2-2; D is unresolved. Germline CDR1 is MDHEN and CDR2 is SYDVKM. CDR3 length equals 11 residues. The V end lost 3 bases, the J end lost 10 bases, and 6 bases lay between the germline ends. The CDR3, as DNA: TGTGCCAGCAGTTTCTCAGTGGAGCTGTTTTTT. It specifies CASSFSVELFF. The full variable domain, in which reference TRBV28 and TRBJ2-2 provide the parts outside the CDR3, is DVKVTQSSRYLVKRTGEKVFLECVQDMDHENMFWYRQDPGLGLRLIYFSYDVKMKEKGDIPEGYSVSREKKERFSLILESASTNQTSMYLCASSFSVELFFGEGSRLTVL.

The chain has TRBV4-1 and TRBJ1-4; D uncertain. CDR1 is MGHRA, CDR2 YSYEKL, per germline. The CDR3 runs to 13 residues. V was pared by 6 bases and J by 7 bases, with 12 bases between. This chain's CDR3 is CASSLTVGEKLFF. DNA of the CDR3: TGCGCCAGCAGTTTAACAGTTGGTGAAAAACTGTTTTTT.

This clonotype was found many times. The chain uses TRBV12-3 or TRBV12-4 and TRBJ2-1, with 7 nucleotides matching TRBD2. The CDR3 length is 14 residues. V shed 2 bases, J shed 7 bases, and the junction held 5 bases outside the gene matches. The CDR3 loop is CASSLREGQNEQFF. CDR3 coding DNA: TGTGCCAGCAGTTTAAGGGAGGGCCAGAATGAGCAGTTCTTC.

This clonotype was seen a handful of times. The chain is built from TRBV6-1 and TRBJ2-7; TRBD1 might be the D (5 bases). This CDR3 contains 15 residues. Germline values: CDR1 MNHNS, CDR2 SASEGT. The V gene lost 6 bases and the J gene lost 3 bases, with 18 bases spanning the gap. The CDR3 here is CASRARGESFYEQYF. The CDR3 DNA reads as TGTGCCAGCAGGGCAAGGGGCGAAAGCTTCTACGAGCAGTACTTC.

The rearrangement links TRBV27 to TRBJ1-1, with D tentatively TRBD1 (5 bases). Germline CDR1 is MNHEY and CDR2 is SMNVEV (reference sequence). CDR3 length: 13 amino acids. The ends were cut back, 6 bases at V and 6 bases at J, with 14 bases in the middle. Here the CDR3 reads CASSPGTYAEAFF. CDR3 bases: TGTGCCAGCAGCCCAGGGACCTACGCTGAAGCTTTCTTT.

The chain employs TRBV5-4 and TRBJ2-2; 7 nucleotides line up with TRBD1. V gave up 5 bases and J gave up 0 bases; unmatched junction bases: 7. Germline lookup yields CDR1 SGHNT and CDR2 YYREEE (reference sequence). The CDR3 is 16 residues long. CDR3 sequence: CASRRNRGTNTGELFF. The CDR3 DNA is TGTGCCAGCAGACGAAACAGGGGCACGAACACCGGGGAGCTGTTTTTT.

As regards this clonotype: A read error may be the cause here, since a much bigger clone is one base away. V gene TRBV27 combines with J gene TRBJ1-1; maybe TRBD1 (6 bases). Germline V lookup: CDR1 MNHEY, CDR2 SMNVEV (reference sequence). V dropped 6 bases and J dropped 6 bases, with 11 bases sitting between them. This CDR3 is 12 amino acids long. The chain's CDR3 is CASRDNRAEAFF. CDR3 nucleotides: TGTGCCAGCAGAGATAACAGGGCTGAAGCTTTCTTT.

This clonotype turned up a few times. This may come from a read error, since a much larger clone is one base off. In nucleotides, the CDR3 is TGTGCCAGCAGTGACGGACGGCCCTGCGAGCAGTACTTC. Translated, it gives CASSDGRPCEQYF. This chain joins TRBV2 and TRBJ2-7; D gene uncertain. CDR1 SNHLY and CDR2 FYNNEI come from the germline V gene. CDR3 length: 13 amino acids. Trimming took 3 bases from V and 6 from J, leaving 12 bases between them. Complete variable domain (other parts from reference TRBV2 and TRBJ2-7): EPEVTQTPSHQVTQMGQEVILRCVPISNHLYFYWYRQILGQKVEFLVSFYNNEISEKSEIFDDQFSVERPDGSNFTLKIRSTKLEDSAMYFCASSDGRPCEQYFGPGTRLTVT.

This clonotype was counted many times. The gene calls are TRBV5-5 and TRBJ1-1; D gene unclear. Germline CDR1 is SGHKS and CDR2 is YYEKEE (reference sequence). V dropped 1 base and J dropped 2 bases, with 12 bases sitting between them. This CDR3 has 15 residues. Here the CDR3 DNA reads TGTGCCAGCAGCTTGATGTCAACGGTAAACACTGAAGCTTTCTTT. It translates to CASSLMSTVNTEAFF.

This clonotype was detected ten times or more. The chain uses TRBV7-8 and TRBJ2-1, with D possibly being TRBD2 (5 bases). The CDR3 covers 13 residues. V was cut by 4 bases and J by 6 bases, with 10 bases left in between. CDR1 and CDR2 from the germline V gene are SGHVS and FQNEAQ. CDR3 residues: CASSSRARNEQFF. DNA of the CDR3: TGTGCCAGCAGCTCGCGGGCCCGCAATGAGCAGTTCTTC.

This clonotype has at least ten counts. This chain links TRBV2 with TRBJ2-7, with TRBD1 matching over 11 bases. The CDR3 is 17 amino acids. J lost 4 bases, V lost 6 bases, and 14 bases had no gene match. From germline, CDR1 is SNHLY and CDR2 FYNNEI. CDR3 in DNA: TGTGCCAGCAGCCCTCGGACAGGGGGCTCCAAAAAGTACGAGCAGTACTTC. Its protein product is CASSPRTGGSKKYEQYF.

Ten or more counts support this clonotype. This sequence joins TRBV12-3 or TRBV12-4 and TRBJ2-1; possibly TRBD2 for D (6 bases). Trimming removed 4 bases at V and 10 bases at J, with 20 bases between. The CDR3 loop spans 15 amino acids. The CDR3 DNA sequence: TGTGCCAGCAGTTCGACTAGGTCGGACAAGCGCGAGCAGTTCTTC. Protein: CASSSTRSDKREQFF.

V is TRBV19 and J is TRBJ2-7; the D gene is possibly TRBD2 (5 bases). CDR3 length: 14 residues. V lost 6 bases and J 0 bases, leaving 12 bases between the germline ends. Per germline, CDR1 LNHDA and CDR2 SQIVND (reference sequence). CDR3 amino acids: CASSRGIYSYEQYF. The CDR3, as DNA: TGTGCCAGTAGCAGAGGGATTTACTCCTACGAGCAGTACTTC.